The 2 T cell receptor beta chains below all came from one sample that was sequenced in a study of control samples from healthy donors and cancer patients. Profiling relied on immunoSEQ multiplex PCR, and the TCRdb table lists in-frame clones only, not all of them. The table lists roughly 130,000 clones, less than 90% of them singletons. The sample was blood. All receptors derive from a woman in her 30s in good health.

V gene TRBV7-8 combines with J gene TRBJ1-2, with D uncertain. V shed 5 bases and J shed 1 base, with 14 bases lying between them. Germline values: CDR1 SGHVS, CDR2 FQNEAQ. This CDR3 comprises 15 residues. The DNA of the CDR3 is TGTGCCAGCAGCCCCCATGCAGATTTTAACTATGGCTACACCTTC. It translates to CASSPHADFNYGYTF.

This clone was seen a handful of times. The chain links TRBV6-2 or TRBV6-3 to TRBJ2-7; 7 nucleotides align to TRBD2. The V gene end was trimmed by 6 bases and the J gene end by 4 bases; junction bases not matched to a gene: 12. The CDR3 runs 15 residues. The V gene's germline CDR1 is MNHEY and CDR2 SVGEGT. CDR3 loop: CASSPLRGSMYEQYF. Written as DNA, the CDR3 is TGTGCCAGCAGCCCGCTACGCGGGAGTATGTACGAGCAGTACTTC.